This TCR beta chain was captured in a study of blood T cell repertoires in COVID-19. Whole-study context: Samples of COVID-19 (acute and convalescent) were obtained from the United States, Italy and Spain.

The V gene end was trimmed by 6 bases and the J gene end by 0 bases; junction bases not matched to a gene: 4. There are 14 residues in the CDR3. Germline lookup yields CDR1 SNHLY and CDR2 FYNNEI. Original methodology: Amplification of reference gene primers provided the estimated nucleated cell counts. This table comes from immunoSEQ multiplex PCR, and its TCRdb copy is limited to in-frame clones, with some not included. Clone size and V and J calls were adopted from that table, with D and trimming inferred from the DNA. The sample consists of 250,000 to 350,000 clones, 89% of them appearing once. This sequence joins TRBV2 and TRBJ1-1; 7 positions agree with TRBD1. The sequenced sample was peripheral blood. The receptor was derived from an older woman with acute or convalescent COVID-19. The CDR3 loop is CASSQGDMNTEAFF. The CDR3 nucleotides read TGTGCCAGCAGCCAGGGGGATATGAACACTGAAGCTTTCTTT.